This TCR beta chain was sequenced in a study of cytomegalovirus exposure and HLA in healthy donors. Researchers ran the PCR with 60 Vbeta and 13 Jbeta primers. Sequenced by immunoSEQ multiplex PCR; TCRdb stores in-frame clones only, minus some. The repertoire holds tens of thousands of clones, with around 75% as singletons. This sequence originates from a woman between 40 and 55 years old in good health and CMV-seropositive. The specimen sequenced was PBMCs.

CDR3: CASSPGLAWDTQYF. For the CDR3, the DNA is TGTGCCAGCAGTCCCGGACTAGCATGGGATACGCAGTATTTT. The chain links TRBV2 to TRBJ2-3; TRBD2 matches at 8 bases. This CDR3 is 14 amino acids long. Germline V CDR1 and CDR2: SNHLY, FYNNEI. The junction had 7 bases not matched to a gene; V was cut back by 5 bases and J by 6 bases. Supplemented by reference TRBV2 and TRBJ2-3, the full variable domain reads EPEVTQTPSHQVTQMGQEVILRCVPISNHLYFYWYRQILGQKVEFLVSFYNNEISEKSEIFDDQFSVERPDGSNFTLKIRSTKLEDSAMYFCASSPGLAWDTQYFGPGTRLTVL.